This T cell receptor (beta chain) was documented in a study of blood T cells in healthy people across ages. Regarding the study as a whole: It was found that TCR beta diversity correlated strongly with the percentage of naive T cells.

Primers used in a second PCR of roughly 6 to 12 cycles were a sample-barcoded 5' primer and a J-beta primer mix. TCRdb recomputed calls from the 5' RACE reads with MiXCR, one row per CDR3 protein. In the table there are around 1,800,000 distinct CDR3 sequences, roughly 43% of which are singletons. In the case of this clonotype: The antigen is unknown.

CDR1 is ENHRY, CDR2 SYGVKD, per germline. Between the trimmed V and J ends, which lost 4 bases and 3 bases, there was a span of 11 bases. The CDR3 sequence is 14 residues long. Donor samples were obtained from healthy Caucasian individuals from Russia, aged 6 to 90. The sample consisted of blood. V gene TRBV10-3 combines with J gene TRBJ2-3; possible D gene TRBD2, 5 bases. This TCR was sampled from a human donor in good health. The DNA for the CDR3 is TGTGCCATCAGTGGTCAGCGGCCAACAGATACGCAGTATTTT. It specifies CAISGQRPTDTQYF.